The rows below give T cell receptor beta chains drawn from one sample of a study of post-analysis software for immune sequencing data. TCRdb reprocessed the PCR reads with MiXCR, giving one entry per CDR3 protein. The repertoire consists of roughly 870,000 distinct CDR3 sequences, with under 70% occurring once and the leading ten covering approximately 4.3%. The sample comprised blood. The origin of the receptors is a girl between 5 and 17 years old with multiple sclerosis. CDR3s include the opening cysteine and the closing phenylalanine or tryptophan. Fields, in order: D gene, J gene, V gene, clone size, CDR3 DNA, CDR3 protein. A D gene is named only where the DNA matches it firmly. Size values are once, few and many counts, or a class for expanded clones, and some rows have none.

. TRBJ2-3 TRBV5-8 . TGTGCCAGCAGCTTGTATAGCGGAACCCCTACAGATACGCAGTATTTT CASSLYSGTPTDTQYF
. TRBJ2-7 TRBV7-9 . TGTGCCAGCAGCTCCCAGACATACTACGAGCAGTACTTC CASSSQTYYEQYF
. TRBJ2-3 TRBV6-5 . TGTGCCAGCAGTCATTACTCGTTCTTAAACTCAGATACGCAGTATTTT CASSHYSFLNSDTQYF
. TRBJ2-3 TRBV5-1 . TGCGCCAGCAGCCTACCCCCTCGGGGGCGGACAGATACGCAGTATTTT CASSLPPRGRTDTQYF
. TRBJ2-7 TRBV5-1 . TGCGCCAGCAGCTTGGGATGGGCCTCCTACGAGCAGTACTTC CASSLGWASYEQYF
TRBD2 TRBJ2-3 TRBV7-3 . TGTGCCAGCATCCTGCGCCCTAGCGGGGGGCACCAGGGGGATACGCAGTATTTT CASILRPSGGHQGDTQYF
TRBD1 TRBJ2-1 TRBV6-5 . TGTGCCAGCAGTTACCGCGACAGGGCCAGATTTGGGCCCCACAATGAGCAGTTCTTC CASSYRDRARFGPHNEQFF
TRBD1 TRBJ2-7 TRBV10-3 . TGTGCCATCGGCGGGACAGGGTCCTACGAGCAGTACTTC CAIGGTGSYEQYF
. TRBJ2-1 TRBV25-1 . TGTGCCAGCAGTATCACGGGTCCCAAGGATGAGCAGTTCTTC CASSITGPKDEQFF
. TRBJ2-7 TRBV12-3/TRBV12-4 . TGTGCCAGCAGTTCCAGGGCCGAGCAGTACTTC CASSSRAEQYF
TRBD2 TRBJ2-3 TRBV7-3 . TGTGCCAGCAGCTTAGGGCAGCGGGGGCCGGTTGCTACGCAGTATTTT CASSLGQRGPVATQYF
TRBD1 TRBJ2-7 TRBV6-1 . TGTGCCAGCAGTGAATGGACAGGGGGGCCTAGCGAGCAGTACTTC CASSEWTGGPSEQYF
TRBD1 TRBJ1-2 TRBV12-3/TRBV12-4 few TGTGCCAGCAGCTTTGGACAGGGGTCTGGCTACACCTTC CASSFGQGSGYTF
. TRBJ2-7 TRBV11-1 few TGTGCCAGCGCTCAGCGGCTGGGTTCGTGGGAGCAGTACTTC CASAQRLGSWEQYF
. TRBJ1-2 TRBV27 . TGTGCCAGCAGTTTAAGAGGGCCGAACTATGGCTACACCTTC CASSLRGPNYGYTF
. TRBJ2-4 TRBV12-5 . TGTGCTAGTGGTTGGACGGACGTTCAAGCCAAAAACATTCAGTACTTC CASGWTDVQAKNIQYF
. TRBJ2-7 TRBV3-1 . TGTGCCAGCAGCCAAGCGGGGTTTACCTTCGAGCAGTACTTC CASSQAGFTFEQYF
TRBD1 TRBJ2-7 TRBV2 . TGTGCCAGCAGCCCCCGGGACAGGTTATCCTACGAGCAGTACTTC CASSPRDRLSYEQYF
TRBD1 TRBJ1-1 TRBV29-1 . TGCAGCGCCGGCGACAGGGGGATTACTGAAGCTTTCTTT CSAGDRGITEAFF
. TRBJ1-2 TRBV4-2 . TGTGCCAGCAGCCAAGATAGCCCCCTTAACCCTGGCGGGTTAATGGGCTACACCTTC CASSQDSPLNPGGLMGYTF
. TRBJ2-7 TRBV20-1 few TGCAGTGCTAGAGAGGCCAGGGAAAGGAACGAGCAGTACTTC CSAREARERNEQYF
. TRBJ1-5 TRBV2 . TGTGCCAGCAGCCCGGGGGGTGCTAGCAATCAGCCCCAGCATTTT CASSPGGASNQPQHF
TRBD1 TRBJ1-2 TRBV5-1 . TGCGCCAGCAGCTGGGGACAGCGGGCAGCGCGGAACTATGGCTACACCTTC CASSWGQRAARNYGYTF
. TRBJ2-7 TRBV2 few TGTGCCAGCAGTGAAGCCGGGGGGCAGTACTTC CASSEAGGQYF
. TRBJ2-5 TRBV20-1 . TGCAGTGCTAGAGTTCTCCCCGAAGAGACCCAGTACTTC CSARVLPEETQYF
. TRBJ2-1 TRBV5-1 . TGCGCCAGCAGCTTCGACCTCTTAGCGTGGTACAATGAGCAGTTCTTC CASSFDLLAWYNEQFF
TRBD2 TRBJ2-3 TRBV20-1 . TGCAGTGCTAACCCGGGGACTAGCGGGAGGAAGGATACGCAGTATTTT CSANPGTSGRKDTQYF
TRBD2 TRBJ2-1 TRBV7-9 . TGTGCCAGCAGCTTAGTGGGCGGGGGGCCCCCCTACAATGAGCAGTTCTTC CASSLVGGGPPYNEQFF
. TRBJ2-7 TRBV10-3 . TGTGCCATCAGTGAAGGCCATGTCTACGAGCAGTACTTC CAISEGHVYEQYF
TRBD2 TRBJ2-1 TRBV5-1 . TGCGCCAGCAGCTTGGAAGCTAGCGGGATACGCAATGAGCAGTTCTTC CASSLEASGIRNEQFF
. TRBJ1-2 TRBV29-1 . TGCAGCGTTGAAGGGGGATACTATGGCTACACCTTC CSVEGGYYGYTF
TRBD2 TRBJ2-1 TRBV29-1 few TGCAGCGTTGATGGGCGGGAGTATGGCTACAATGAGCAGTTCTTC CSVDGREYGYNEQFF
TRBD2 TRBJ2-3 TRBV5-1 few TGCGCCAGCAGCCCGAGCGGGAGAAACACAGATACGCAGTATTTT CASSPSGRNTDTQYF
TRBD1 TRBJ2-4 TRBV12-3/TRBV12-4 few TGTGCCAGCAGTCCACCCGGGACAGGGCTAGGAAACATTCAGTACTTC CASSPPGTGLGNIQYF